This T cell receptor beta chain was sequenced for a study of T cell changes during pregnancy in multiple sclerosis. This clone has just one count. Per germline, CDR1 LNHDA and CDR2 SQIVND (reference sequence). Trimming cost V 1 base and J 2 bases; bases outside gene matches: 3. CDR3 length equals 15 residues. Only in-frame clones appear in the TCRdb table, and some are missing; sequencing was by immunoSEQ multiplex PCR. Of some 40,000 clones in the sample, under 95% are singletons; the top ten hold under 0.9%. The sequence was collected from a female donor with multiple sclerosis, enrolled in a pregnancy study. The chain employs TRBV19 and TRBJ1-2; 8 nucleotides agree with TRBD1. Sequenced here: CD4+ T cells from peripheral blood mononuclear cells, sampled in the third trimester of pregnancy. The CDR3 region is CASSIGQGANYGYTF. CDR3 DNA sequence: TGTGCCAGTAGTATAGGCCAGGGGGCGAACTATGGCTACACCTTC. The whole variable domain, remainder taken from reference TRBV19 and TRBJ1-2, is DGGITQSPKYLFRKEGQNVTLSCEQNLNHDAMYWYRQDPGQGLRLIYYSQIVNDFQKGDIAEGYSVSREKKESFPLTVTSAQKNPTAFYLCASSIGQGANYGYTFGSGTRLTVV.